The rows below give T cell receptor beta chains drawn from one sample of a study of blood T cells in healthy people across ages. One entry per CDR3 protein, called by TCRdb with MiXCR from the 5' RACE reads. The repertoire holds some 1.7 million distinct CDR3 sequences, with roughly 27% as singletons. Sequences were obtained from blood. The source is a woman in her thirties in good health. CDR3s include the opening cysteine and the closing phenylalanine or tryptophan. The D gene is left open where the match is weak. Expanded clones get a size class; other rows say once, few or many, or leave the size out.

d_call	v_call	j_call	clone_size	cdr3_nt	cdr3_aa
-	TRBV5-1	TRBJ1-1	-	TGCGCCAGTCGCCCGACGACAGGCAGGCCTGAAGCTTTCTTT	CASRPTTGRPEAFF
-	TRBV10-3	TRBJ1-1	many	TGTGCCATCAGTAGCCCCGGGCAGACTGAAGCTTTCTTT	CAISSPGQTEAFF
TRBD2	TRBV20-1	TRBJ2-1	many	TGCAGTGCTAGAGATCGGCTAGCGGGAGGGGGACATTACAATGAGCAGTTCTTC	CSARDRLAGGGHYNEQFF
-	TRBV6-5	TRBJ1-6	-	TGTGCCAATGTTTATGGGCAACCCTCACCCCTCCACTTT	CANVYGQPSPLHF
-	TRBV5-1	TRBJ2-7	-	TGCGCCAGCAGCTTGGCCGGCGGGATCGGAGGGGAGCAGTACTTC	CASSLAGGIGGEQYF
TRBD1	TRBV12-3/TRBV12-4	TRBJ2-7	many	TGTGCCAGCAGTTTTTACAGGGGCTACGAGCAGTACTTC	CASSFYRGYEQYF
TRBD2	TRBV13	TRBJ2-5	-	TGTGCCAGCAGCACCCGACTAGCGGCAGATTACCAAGAGACCCAGTACTTC	CASSTRLAADYQETQYF
TRBD2	TRBV5-5	TRBJ2-5	-	TGTGCCAGCAGCCCTACCCCGGGACTACAAGAGACCCAGTACTTC	CASSPTPGLQETQYF
-	TRBV11-2	TRBJ2-1	few	TGTGCCAGCAGCGATTGGGGATATGAGCAGTTCTTC	CASSDWGYEQFF
-	TRBV7-2	TRBJ2-3	few	TGTGCCAGCAGCCTCAATGCGCGGGCAGTGGGCGCAGATACGCAGTATTTT	CASSLNARAVGADTQYF
-	TRBV5-1	TRBJ2-3	few	TGCGCCAGCAGCCGCCGTGCCGGGGGCGCGACAGATACGCAGTATTTT	CASSRRAGGATDTQYF
-	TRBV5-1	TRBJ1-1	once	TGCGCCAGCCTTGGAGAGGACACTGAAGCTTTCTTT	CASLGEDTEAFF
-	TRBV2	TRBJ1-5	-	TGTGCCAGCAGCCAGGCGGCAACAAATCAGCCCCAGCATTTT	CASSQAATNQPQHF
-	TRBV6-4	TRBJ2-2	-	TGTGCCAGCAAAACGCAGGGAAAAACCGGGGAGCTGTTTTTT	CASKTQGKTGELFF
-	TRBV14	TRBJ1-2	-	TGTGCCAGCAGTTTTACAGGGACTTGGGTTGGCTACACCTTC	CASSFTGTWVGYTF
TRBD1	TRBV7-9	TRBJ2-1	many	TGTGCCAGCAGCTGGGGACAGGGGGCTCGAAATGAGCAGTTCTTC	CASSWGQGARNEQFF
-	TRBV5-1	TRBJ2-3	-	TGCGCCAGCAGCTTGGGGGCCCTAGCAGATACGCAGTATTTT	CASSLGALADTQYF
-	TRBV7-2	TRBJ1-4	-	TGTGCCAGCAGCCCAGAAGGGTGGTTTAATGAAAAACTGTTTTTT	CASSPEGWFNEKLFF
TRBD2	TRBV12-3/TRBV12-4	TRBJ2-1	-	TGTGCCAGCAGTCCAAGCGGGGGGCCACCCGGGGAGCAGTTCTTC	CASSPSGGPPGEQFF
TRBD2	TRBV7-2	TRBJ2-7	-	TGTGCCAGCAGCCGCTCCGGGACTAGCGCCTACGAGCAGTACTTC	CASSRSGTSAYEQYF
-	TRBV12-5	TRBJ2-1	-	TGTGCTAGTGGTTTTAGGGCCGATGAGCAGTTCTTC	CASGFRADEQFF
-	TRBV12-3/TRBV12-4	TRBJ2-7	many	TGTGCCAGCAGCGTACAGAGTTTCTACGAGCAGTACTTC	CASSVQSFYEQYF
TRBD2	TRBV6-5	TRBJ2-7	-	TGTGCCAGCAGTTACCGGGGGGAGGTCGAGCAGTACTTC	CASSYRGEVEQYF
TRBD1	TRBV28	TRBJ2-3	few	TGTGCCAGCAGCCCCGTCGGGACAGGCCCCAGCACAGATACGCAGTATTTT	CASSPVGTGPSTDTQYF
-	TRBV5-1	TRBJ2-7	-	TGCGCCAGCAGCTTGGGGCAGGGGGGCCGTCCCGAGCAGTACTTC	CASSLGQGGRPEQYF
TRBD1	TRBV12-3/TRBV12-4	TRBJ2-6	few	TGTGCCAGCAGTCCTTGGACAGGGGGAGGCTCTGGGGCCAACGTCCTGACTTTC	CASSPWTGGGSGANVLTF
-	TRBV2	TRBJ1-5	few	TGTGCCAGCAGGTCCCGGACAGCAGTACAGCCCCAGCATTTT	CASRSRTAVQPQHF
-	TRBV12-3/TRBV12-4	TRBJ2-5	-	TGTGCCAGCAGTTTAGATGTGTGGAGAACCATGGGAGGAGAGACCCAGTACTTC	CASSLDVWRTMGGETQYF
-	TRBV4-2	TRBJ1-2	many	TGTGCCAGCAGCCAAGGCGACGGTGGCTCTTCTAACTATGGCTACACCTTC	CASSQGDGGSSNYGYTF
-	TRBV7-2	TRBJ1-2	few	TGTGCCAGCAGCTCTACCGGGCCTAAGGGTGGCTACACCTTC	CASSSTGPKGGYTF
TRBD2	TRBV9	TRBJ2-7	few	TGTGCCAGCAGCGCCCTCGGGGGTAGCGGGTTTACCGAGCAGTACTTC	CASSALGGSGFTEQYF
TRBD1	TRBV2	TRBJ2-6	many	TGTGCCAGCAGTGTGGGACAGGGTTCGTACGTCCTGACTTTC	CASSVGQGSYVLTF
TRBD2	TRBV10-3	TRBJ2-1	few	TGTGCCATCGGACCTCTAGCGGGAGGCTCCCGGAGTTACAATGAGCAGTTCTTC	CAIGPLAGGSRSYNEQFF
TRBD1	TRBV5-5	TRBJ1-2	-	TGTGCCAGCAGCCCGACAGGGGCCATTAACTATGGCTACACCTTC	CASSPTGAINYGYTF
-	TRBV9	TRBJ2-7	-	TGTGCCAGCAGCGTAGCTAGCCAGTCCTACGAGCAGTACTTC	CASSVASQSYEQYF
TRBD1	TRBV4-3	TRBJ1-2	-	TGCGCCAGCAGCCAAGACAGGGGGGGGAACTGTGGCTACACCTTC	CASSQDRGGNCGYTF
TRBD1	TRBV5-1	TRBJ2-1	many	TGCGCCAGCTACAGGGGCCTTGCGGGCAATGAGCAGTTCTTC	CASYRGLAGNEQFF
TRBD1	TRBV6-4	TRBJ2-4	-	TGTGCCAGCAGTAATTATGACGGACAGGACCCTTCGGCGCAGTACTTC	CASSNYDGQDPSAQYF
TRBD2	TRBV4-1	TRBJ2-7	many	TGTGCCAGCAGCCCCGGCGGGGGAGCCTACGAGCAGTACTTC	CASSPGGGAYEQYF
TRBD1	TRBV28	TRBJ2-7	few	TGTGCCAGCACCGCAGCCGGGACAGGGGGCCAGGCCGCCTACGAGCAGTACTTC	CASTAAGTGGQAAYEQYF
-	TRBV4-3	TRBJ2-3	once	TGCGCCAGCAGCCCCGGCGGGATAGGGAACACAGATACGCAGTATTTT	CASSPGGIGNTDTQYF
TRBD1	TRBV7-9	TRBJ2-1	many	TGTGCCAGCAGTTACAGGGGGATATTCGATGAGCAGTTCTTC	CASSYRGIFDEQFF
-	TRBV20-1	TRBJ2-7	few	TGCAGTGCTAGTAGCGCTAACTACGAGCAGTACTTC	CSASSANYEQYF
-	TRBV7-2	TRBJ2-3	-	TGTGCCAGCAGCTTTCATATGGTGGATACGCAGTATTTT	CASSFHMVDTQYF
-	TRBV12-3/TRBV12-4	TRBJ1-1	few	TGTGCCAGCAGTCCCCCCCAGGGGCGAACTGAAGCTTTCTTT	CASSPPQGRTEAFF
-	TRBV12-3/TRBV12-4	TRBJ2-7	many	TGTGCCAGCAGACCCAGGGGCACCTCCTACGAGCAGTACTTC	CASRPRGTSYEQYF
TRBD1	TRBV3-1	TRBJ2-7	few	TGTGCCAGCAGCCAAGTCTATACAGGGGACAGCGAGCCTCACTACGAGCAGTACTTC	CASSQVYTGDSEPHYEQYF
-	TRBV28	TRBJ2-7	-	TGTGCCGGCAGTCCTACCGGGACATACTCCTACGAGCAGTACTTC	CAGSPTGTYSYEQYF
-	TRBV6-5	TRBJ1-5	few	TGTGCCAGCAGTTATACGGGGCCCAATCAGCCCCAGCATTTT	CASSYTGPNQPQHF
TRBD2	TRBV5-1	TRBJ2-4	once	TGCGCCAGCAGCACGAATAGCGGGAGGGCCGGTGAGCAGTACTTC	CASSTNSGRAGEQYF
TRBD2	TRBV5-1	TRBJ2-1	-	TGCGCCAGCAGCTTAACGACCGCGGGGGACAATGAGCAGTTCTTC	CASSLTTAGDNEQFF
TRBD2	TRBV6-2/TRBV6-3	TRBJ2-1	-	TGTGCCAGCGGGGCTAGCGGGGGGCGGTACAATGAGCAGTTCTTC	CASGASGGRYNEQFF
TRBD1	TRBV2	TRBJ2-3	-	TGTGCCTGCACAAGACAGGGGACAGGAGATACGCAGTATTTT	CACTRQGTGDTQYF
-	TRBV21-1	TRBJ1-5	few	TGTGCCAGCAGCAAAGACGTAGTTAGTCGGGAGGTCTGTCAGCCCCAGCATTTT	CASSKDVVSREVCQPQHF